These 21 T cell receptor beta chains were sequenced from one sample in a study of long-term antiretroviral therapy in people with HIV. Survey-level resolution applied to immunoSEQ assay v3.0. Assay used: immunoSEQ multiplex PCR; TCRdb lists only in-frame clones, some missing. The table includes under 45,000 clones, about 86% detected once. The sequenced sample was unsorted PBMCs, obtained 1.2 years after starting antiretroviral therapy. The source of these receptors is a woman between 45 and 60 years old with HIV.

The gene calls are TRBV6-6 and TRBJ2-5; D is ambiguous. V lost 6 bases, J lost 0 bases, and 8 bases lay in between. The CDR3 is made up of 13 amino acids. Germline V CDR1 and CDR2: MNHNY, SVGAGI (reference sequence). DNA of the CDR3: TGTGCCAGCAGAAGTAGCAACCAAGAGACCCAGTACTTC. This sequence encodes CASRSSNQETQYF.

This chain connects TRBV14 to TRBJ1-2, with 7 bases fitting TRBD1. J gave up 5 bases and V 4 bases, and 4 bases lay outside the gene matches. Germline V gene data show CDR1 as SGHDN and CDR2 as FVKESK. CDR3 length equals 13 residues. CDR3 bases: TGTGCCAGCAGCCTTACGACAGGGTATGGCTACACCTTC. The encoded protein is CASSLTTGYGYTF. The full variable domain, in which reference TRBV14 and TRBJ1-2 provide the parts outside the CDR3, is EAGVTQFPSHSVIEKGQTVTLRCDPISGHDNLYWYRRVMGKEIKFLLHFVKESKQDESGMPNNRFLAERTGGTYSTLKVQPAELEDSGVYFCASSLTTGYGYTFGSGTRLTVV.

The chain carries TRBV30 and TRBJ1-6, with no clear D. The CDR3 has 15 residues. The V and J ends lost 2 bases and 3 bases respectively, with 11 bases between them. Germline CDR1 reads GTSNPN; CDR2 reads SVGIG (reference sequence). CDR3 in amino acids: CAWSRQFVYNSPLHF. In DNA, the CDR3 is TGTGCCTGGAGTCGGCAGTTCGTCTATAATTCACCCCTCCACTTT.

The rearrangement joins TRBV21-1 to TRBJ1-6; the tabulated D call, TRBD1, remains unverified against the DNA. TRBV21-1 is given as a pseudogene. The CDR3 spans 19 residues. CDR3 sequence reads: CASSKASGDPGQGISPLHF. CDR3 sequence (DNA): TGTGCCAGCAGCAAAGCCTCGGGGGACCCGGGACAGGGGATTTCACCCCTCCACTTT.

The chain recombines TRBV6-5 with TRBJ2-7; 8 bases align to TRBD2. The CDR3 covers 15 residues. V shed 0 bases, J shed 3 bases, and the junction held 4 bases outside the gene matches. From germline, CDR1 is MNHEY and CDR2 SVGAGI. CDR3 coding DNA: TGTGCCAGCAGTTACTCGGCGGGGGGAAGCTACGAGCAGTACTTC. This sequence encodes CASSYSAGGSYEQYF.

This rearrangement joins TRBV7-2 to TRBJ1-5, with a possible D match to TRBD1 (5 bases). V was pared by 6 bases and J by 0 bases, with 12 bases between. CDR1 SGHTA and CDR2 FQGNSA come from the germline V gene. This CDR3 has 15 residues. DNA of the CDR3: TGTGCCAGCAGGCGTACTGGGGGTAGCAATCAGCCCCAGCATTTT. Protein: CASRRTGGSNQPQHF.

On this clone: In this CDR3 the conserved last residue, phenylalanine or tryptophan, is missing, so a read error is likely. It is unclear where the CDR3 begins or ends on the DNA, so no DNA is shown, and the CDR3 is as TCRdb lists it. The chain links TRBV2 to TRBJ1-1; the table calls TRBD1, which could not be checked here. CDR1 is SNHLY and CDR2 is FYNNEI in the germline V gene. A total of 13 residues make up the CDR3, ends included. The CDR3 protein is CASQSPTGITPIL.

This rearrangement joins TRBV6-1 to TRBJ1-1, with a tentative D call TRBD1 (5 bases). Germline CDR1 is MNHNS and CDR2 is SASEGT. V lost 0 bases and J 5 bases, leaving 13 bases between the germline ends. This CDR3 is built from 15 residues. The CDR3 region has the DNA TGTGCCAGCAGTGAAGCACAGGTCTGGGGGACTGAAGCTTTCTTT. It codes for CASSEAQVWGTEAFF.

V and J are TRBV19 and TRBJ1-1, with 9 bases lining up with TRBD1. Germline CDR1 and CDR2: LNHDA and SQIVND (reference sequence). The CDR3 is made up of 17 amino acids. The junction had 14 bases not matched to a gene; V was cut back by 1 base and J by 8 bases. The CDR3, as DNA: TGTGCCAGTAGTATAGCAAATCAGCTAGGGACAGGGCTAGAAGCTTTCTTT. This codes for CASSIANQLGTGLEAFF.

The chain uses TRBV18 and TRBJ1-1; maybe TRBD1 (5 bases). The germline V and J ends were trimmed by 2 bases and 1 base, with 11 bases remaining between them. Germline V gives CDR1 KGHSH, CDR2 LQKENI. CDR3 length: 15 amino acids. CDR3 sequence (DNA): TGTGCCAGCTCACCATTACAGGCCACGAACACTGAAGCTTTCTTT. This translates into CASSPLQATNTEAFF.

The rearrangement joins TRBV4-1 to TRBJ1-4; D gene unclear. Germline V gene lookup returns CDR1 MGHRA and CDR2 YSYEKL. V lost 0 bases, J lost 7 bases, and 6 bases lay in between. CDR3 length: 13 amino acids. CDR3 region: CASSQDSGEKLFF. DNA of the CDR3: TGCGCCAGCAGCCAAGATTCAGGTGAAAAACTGTTTTTT.

V is TRBV18 and J is TRBJ2-3; 9 nucleotides line up with TRBD1. Germline CDR1 is KGHSH and CDR2 is LQKENI. The CDR3 extends over 14 amino acids. After removal of 2 bases from V and 3 bases from J, the junction contained 0 bases not matched to a gene. CDR3 nucleotides: TGTGCCAGCTCACCAGACAGGGGGACAGATACGCAGTATTTT. This encodes CASSPDRGTDTQYF.

This chain connects TRBV5-1 to TRBJ1-3; D not resolved. Deletions cut 6 bases from V and 3 bases from J, with 13 bases between. CDR3 size: 14 residues. The germline CDR1 and CDR2 sequences are SGHRS and YFSETQ. CDR3 sequence: CASTEGSGGNTIYF. The CDR3 DNA reads TGCGCCAGCACCGAAGGGTCGGGTGGAAACACCATATATTTT. Looking up the rest from reference TRBV5-1 and TRBJ1-3 gives the full variable domain: KAGVTQTPRYLIKTRGQQVTLSCSPISGHRSVSWYQQTPGQGLQFLFEYFSETQRNKGNFPGRFSGRQFSNSRSEMNVSTLELGDSALYLCASTEGSGGNTIYFGEGSWLTVV.

In its sample, this clone was seen once. The chain joins TRBV11-2 to TRBJ2-1; 10 bases align to TRBD2. In germline, CDR1 is SGHAT, CDR2 FQNNGV. The CDR3 length is 15 residues. Unmatched junction bases numbered 6, after V lost 5 bases and J lost 5 bases. For the CDR3, the DNA is TGTGCCAGCAGCATTAGCGGGGGGAGTCACAATGAGCAGTTCTTC. This encodes CASSISGGSHNEQFF.

The chain has TRBV15 and TRBJ1-5, with D unclear. Per germline, CDR1 LNHNV and CDR2 YYDKDF (reference sequence). The CDR3 consists of 15 residues. The germline V and J ends were trimmed by 0 bases and 3 bases, with 9 bases remaining between them. The CDR3 nucleotides are TGTGCCACCAGCAGAGATGCGGTGGCCAATCAGCCCCAGCATTTT. It encodes CATSRDAVANQPQHF.

Of note for this clone: This CDR3 is missing its conserved last phenylalanine or tryptophan, likely due to a read error. The DNA is left out, because the CDR3 cannot be placed on it with certainty; the CDR3 is given as TCRdb lists it. This chain joins TRBV27 and TRBJ2-7; the DNA was not used to check the table's D call, TRBD2. The CDR3 contains 8 residues when both ends are counted. The V gene's germline CDR1 is MNHEY and CDR2 SMNVEV (reference sequence). CDR3 loop: CASIPRPA.

This rearrangement joins TRBV7-8 to TRBJ2-1, with D tentatively TRBD1 or TRBD2 (6 bases each). Trimming removed 5 bases from V and 4 bases from J, with 15 bases in between. Germline CDR1 and CDR2: SGHVS and FQNEAQ. The CDR3 has 15 residues. Here the CDR3 reads CASSENAGQYNEQFF. In nucleotides, the CDR3 is TGTGCCAGCAGCGAGAATGCGGGACAATACAATGAGCAGTTCTTC.

This chain joins TRBV4-1 and TRBJ2-3; D may be TRBD1 (6 bases). V lost 3 bases to trimming and J lost 6 bases, with 19 bases between them. This CDR3 comprises 16 residues. Germline CDR1 reads MGHRA; CDR2 reads YSYEKL. In DNA form, the CDR3 reads TGCGCCAGCAGCCAGGTGGACAGCCTACTAGGGGATACGCAGTATTTT. This translates into CASSQVDSLLGDTQYF.

This clone was observed a few times. This rearrangement joins TRBV27 to TRBJ1-6; no clear D gene. The V gene's germline CDR1 is MNHEY and CDR2 SMNVEV (reference sequence). This CDR3 contains 13 residues. Trimming cost V 6 bases and J 6 bases, with 9 bases left between them. Here the CDR3 DNA reads TGTGCCAGCAGGCCCTACGGTAATTCACCCCTCCACTTT. This gives the protein CASRPYGNSPLHF.

In this sample, this clone turned up once. V is TRBV7-9 and J is TRBJ2-4; a possible D gene is TRBD2 (5 bases). CDR1 and CDR2 from the germline V gene are SEHNR and FQNEAQ (reference sequence). Trimming removed 5 bases at V and 1 base at J, with 18 bases between. The CDR3 is made up of 17 amino acids. The CDR3 sequence: CASSPRAGGLAKNIQYF. DNA for the CDR3: TGTGCCAGCAGCCCAAGGGCCGGAGGCCTGGCCAAAAACATTCAGTACTTC. The full variable domain, in which reference TRBV7-9 and TRBJ2-4 provide the parts outside the CDR3, is DTGVSQNPRHKITKRGQNVTFRCDPISEHNRLYWYRQTLGQGPEFLTYFQNEAQLEKSRLLSDRFSAERPKGSFSTLEIQRTEQGDSAMYLCASSPRAGGLAKNIQYFGAGTRLSVL.

This chain joins TRBV9 and TRBJ2-2; D gene ambiguous. The CDR3 is made up of 16 amino acids. CDR1 and CDR2 from the germline V gene are SGDLS and YYNGEE. The V gene lost 4 bases and the J gene lost 7 bases, with 20 bases spanning the gap. CDR3 loop: CASSPAVKGGNGELFF. The DNA for the CDR3 is TGTGCCAGCAGCCCCGCGGTCAAAGGTGGGAACGGGGAGCTGTTTTTT.